Presented here are 2 T cell receptor beta chains from one specimen sequenced in a study of T cell changes during pregnancy in multiple sclerosis. Only in-frame clones appear in the TCRdb table, and some are missing; sequencing was by immunoSEQ multiplex PCR. The sample yields 28,000 or so clones, around nine tenths seen once. Source: CD8+ T cells from peripheral blood mononuclear cells, taken in the second trimester of pregnancy. The receptors were sampled from a female donor with multiple sclerosis, enrolled in a pregnancy study.

The genes are TRBV30 and TRBJ1-5; weak D call: TRBD1 (5 bases). This CDR3 is built from 14 residues. Between the trimmed V and J ends, which lost 1 base and 3 bases, there was a span of 10 bases. Germline V CDR1 and CDR2: GTSNPN, SVGIG (reference sequence). The CDR3 loop reads CAWSGAGLNQPQHF. The CDR3 bases are TGTGCCTGGAGTGGCGCGGGGCTCAATCAGCCCCAGCATTTT.

The chain links TRBV9 to TRBJ1-1, with 8 nucleotides matching TRBD1. Germline V gene lookup returns CDR1 SGDLS and CDR2 YYNGEE. CDR3 length equals 13 residues. V trimming: 4 bases; J trimming: 6 bases; junction bases outside the gene matches: 5. The CDR3 nucleotides read TGTGCCAGCAGCTCTACAGGGGGTGCTGAAGCTTTCTTT. Translated: CASSSTGGAEAFF.